This T cell receptor (beta chain) was captured by sequencing in a study of blood T cell repertoires in COVID-19. This table comes from immunoSEQ multiplex PCR, and its TCRdb copy is limited to in-frame clones, with some not included. The data hold a few hundred thousand clones, with around nine tenths observed a single time. This CDR3 comprises 14 residues. V lost 5 bases and J 10 bases, leaving 15 bases between the germline ends. Per the germline V gene, CDR1 is MDHEN and CDR2 is SYDVKM. The TCR comes from a woman aged 35 to 49 who had recovered from COVID-19. Sequencing used PBMCs or T cells enriched from blood (not recorded which). This chain connects TRBV28 to TRBJ1-6; D is perhaps TRBD1 (6 bases). This chain's CDR3 is CASSPPEGGSPLHF. In nucleotides, the CDR3 is TGTGCCAGCAGTCCCCCGGAGGGGGGGTCACCCCTCCACTTT.